The 11 T cell receptor beta chains below come from one sample, sequenced in a study of regulatory T cells in long-lasting Graves disease. In building TCR beta libraries, iRepertoire HTBI primers were used together with Arm-PCR of CDR3 regions. TCRdb reprocessed the multiplex PCR reads with MiXCR, giving one entry per CDR3 protein. Of hundreds of thousands of distinct CDR3 sequences in the sample, around 15% were seen once. Described time point: newly diagnosed GD, antithyroid drugs for less than 3 months. Extracted RNA from PBMCs served as the source of the TCR library. The data also belong to a second study, concerning T cells in Graves' hyperthyroidism and ophthalmopathy.

The sample was peripheral blood mononuclear cells (PBMCs), taken at new diagnosis, from a patient treated with antithyroid drugs. The origin of the receptors is a woman between 25 and 40 years old with Graves disease.

The chain has TRBV18 and TRBJ2-1; TRBD1 matches 11 bases. The junction had 7 bases not matched to a gene; V was cut back by 4 bases and J by 2 bases. The CDR3 totals 17 residues. Germline assignment: CDR1 KGHSH and CDR2 LQKENI. This CDR3 reads CASSRAEGQGAYNEQFF. The DNA of the CDR3 is TGTGCCAGCTCACGAGCTGAGGGACAGGGGGCCTACAATGAGCAGTTCTTC.

The chain employs TRBV6-2 or TRBV6-3 and TRBJ2-7, with D possibly being TRBD2 (6 bases). Per the germline V gene, CDR1 is MNHEY and CDR2 is SVGEGT. CDR3 length: 13 residues. The V end was cut by 6 bases, the J end by 7 bases, with 16 bases between. The CDR3 reads CASRPLGSGEQYF. The DNA for the CDR3 is TGTGCCAGCAGACCCCTGGGGAGCGGGGAGCAGTACTTC.

The table lists this clonotype with a few counts. V and J are TRBV7-2 and TRBJ2-5; 7 bases match TRBD2. The CDR3 is made up of 15 amino acids. With 2 bases clipped from V and 5 bases from J, the junction kept 8 bases outside the gene matches. Germline lookup yields CDR1 SGHTA and CDR2 FQGNSA. CDR3 in amino acids: CASSLYGGSGETQYF. CDR3 sequence (DNA): TGTGCCAGCAGCTTATACGGGGGGTCCGGGGAGACCCAGTACTTC.

V gene TRBV7-9 combines with J gene TRBJ2-7, with D possibly being TRBD1 (6 bases). The CDR3 length is 17 residues. With 6 bases removed from V and 6 bases from J, the gap between germline ends came to 27 bases. Germline CDR1 reads SEHNR; CDR2 reads FQNEAQ (reference sequence). The DNA for the CDR3 is TGTGCCAGCAGAAATTCCCGGGACAATAACGGGTCTTTCGAGCAGTACTTC. Translated, it gives CASRNSRDNNGSFEQYF.

The rearrangement links TRBV5-4 to TRBJ2-7; D is tentatively TRBD1 or TRBD2 (5 bases each). The CDR3 length is 14 residues. Trimming took off 0 bases at V and 2 bases at J, with 9 bases between the two ends. CDR1 and CDR2 from the germline V gene are SGHNT and YYREEE (reference sequence). The CDR3 coding sequence is TGTGCCAGCAGCTTGGCGAGGGACCCCTACGAGCAGTACTTC. It translates to CASSLARDPYEQYF.

This clonotype has just a few counts. Germline is not matched at one junction end, which may reflect a read error. This sequence joins TRBV28 and TRBJ2-1; 7 bases align to TRBD2. Per the germline V gene, CDR1 is MDHEN and CDR2 is SYDVKM. This CDR3 has 16 residues. CDR3 sequence reads: CASSLWGGSSYNEQLF. The CDR3 nucleotides read TGTGCCAGCAGTTTATGGGGCGGGAGCTCCTACAATGAGCAGCTCTTC.

This clonotype showed up just a few times. The chain links TRBV29-1 to TRBJ2-6; D is tentatively TRBD1 or TRBD2 (6 bases each). V was shortened by 4 bases and J by 0 bases, with 10 bases between the two germline ends. Germline assignment: CDR1 SQVTM and CDR2 ANQGSEA. The CDR3 is made up of 15 amino acids. The CDR3 region is CSVGGADSGANVLTF. The CDR3 DNA follows: TGCAGCGTTGGGGGGGCGGACTCTGGGGCCAACGTCCTGACTTTC.

There are many counts of this clonotype. V and J are TRBV12-3 or TRBV12-4 and TRBJ1-5; TRBD1 aligns across 8 bases. V was pared by 7 bases and J by 0 bases, with 14 bases of the junction left unmatched. This CDR3 is built from 18 residues. The CDR3 region is CASTWGGGQVYSNQPQHF. CDR3 bases: TGTGCCAGCACCTGGGGAGGGGGACAGGTTTATAGCAATCAGCCCCAGCATTTT.

The V gene is TRBV11-2, the J gene TRBJ2-1; weak D call: TRBD2 (6 bases). V lost 6 bases and J 4 bases, leaving 13 bases between the germline ends. Germline V gene lookup returns CDR1 SGHAT and CDR2 FQNNGV. This CDR3 spans 14 amino acids. The CDR3 DNA reads as TGTGCCAGCAGACCGCCGGGACTTTACAATGAGCAGTTCTTC. Translating gives CASRPPGLYNEQFF.

The chain combines TRBV6-4 with TRBJ1-2; 8 nucleotides line up with TRBD1. CDR3 length equals 16 residues. V trimming: 4 bases; J trimming: 0 bases; junction bases outside the gene matches: 7. Germline CDR1 MRHNA, CDR2 SNTAGT. The CDR3 here is CASSATGQGPNYGYTF. The CDR3 region has the DNA TGTGCCAGCAGTGCAACTGGACAGGGCCCTAACTATGGCTACACCTTC.

The sample holds one count of this clonotype. The junction does not match germline at one end; this may be a read error. The J gene is TRBJ2-5, the V gene TRBV9, with D possibly being TRBD2 (6 bases). CDR1 is SGDLS and CDR2 is YYNGEE in the germline V gene. The CDR3 length is 15 residues. CDR3 nucleotide sequence: TGTGCCGGCAGCGTAGCGGTGACCCGGGGGGAGACCCAGTACTTC. This gives the protein CAGSVAVTRGETQYF.